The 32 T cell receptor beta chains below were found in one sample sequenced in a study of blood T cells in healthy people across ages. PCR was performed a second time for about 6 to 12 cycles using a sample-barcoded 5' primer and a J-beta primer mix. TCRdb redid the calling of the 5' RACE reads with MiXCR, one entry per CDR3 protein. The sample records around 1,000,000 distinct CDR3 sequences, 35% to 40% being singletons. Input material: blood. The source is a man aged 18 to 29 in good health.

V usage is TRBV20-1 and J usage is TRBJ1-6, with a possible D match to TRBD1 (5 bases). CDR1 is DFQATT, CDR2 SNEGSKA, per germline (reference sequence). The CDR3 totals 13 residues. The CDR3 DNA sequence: TGCAATGCCGGCGACAGCCTCAATTCACCCCTCCACTTT. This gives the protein CNAGDSLNSPLHF.

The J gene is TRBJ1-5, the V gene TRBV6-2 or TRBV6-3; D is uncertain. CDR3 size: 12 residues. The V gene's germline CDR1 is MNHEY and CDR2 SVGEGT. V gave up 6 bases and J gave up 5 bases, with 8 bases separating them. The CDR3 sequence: CASSPTYQPQHF. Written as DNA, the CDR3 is TGTGCCAGCAGCCCGACCTATCAGCCCCAGCATTTT.

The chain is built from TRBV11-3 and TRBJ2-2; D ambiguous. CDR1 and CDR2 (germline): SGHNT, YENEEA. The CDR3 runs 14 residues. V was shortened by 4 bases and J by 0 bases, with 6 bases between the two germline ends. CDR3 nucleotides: TGTGCCAGCAGCTCTAGATCGAACACCGGGGAGCTGTTTTTT. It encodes CASSSRSNTGELFF.

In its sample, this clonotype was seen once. CDR3 amino acids: CASGPRASDDEQYF. For the CDR3, the DNA is TGTGCCAGCGGCCCCAGGGCTAGCGACGATGAGCAGTACTTC. This rearrangement joins TRBV12-3 or TRBV12-4 to TRBJ2-3, with D perhaps TRBD2 (6 bases). The end of the DNA aligns better with TRBJ2-7, so the J call may be wrong. The length of the CDR3 is 14 residues.

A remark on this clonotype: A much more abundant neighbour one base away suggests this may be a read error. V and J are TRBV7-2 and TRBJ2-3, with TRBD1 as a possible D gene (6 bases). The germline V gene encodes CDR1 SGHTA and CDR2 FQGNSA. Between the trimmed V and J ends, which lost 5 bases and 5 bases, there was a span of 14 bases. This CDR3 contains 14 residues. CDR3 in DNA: TGTGCCAGCAGCGTAAGCAGGGGAGTAGATACGCAGTATTTT. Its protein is CASSVSRGVDTQYF. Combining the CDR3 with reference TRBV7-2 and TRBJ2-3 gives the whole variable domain GAGVSQSPSNKVTEKGKDVELRCDPISGHTALYWYRQSLGQGLEFLIYFQGNSAPDKSGLPSDRFSAERTGGSVSTLTIQRTQQEDSAVYLCASSVSRGVDTQYFGPGTRLTVL.

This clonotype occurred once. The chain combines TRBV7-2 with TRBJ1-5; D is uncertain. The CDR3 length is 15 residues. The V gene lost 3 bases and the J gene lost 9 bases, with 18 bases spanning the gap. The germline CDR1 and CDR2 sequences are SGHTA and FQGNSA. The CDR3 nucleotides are TGTGCCAGCAGCTTGGGGAGTCGCCGTAGGGCGCCCCAGCATTTT. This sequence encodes CASSLGSRRRAPQHF. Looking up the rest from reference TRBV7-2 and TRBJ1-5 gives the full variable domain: GAGVSQSPSNKVTEKGKDVELRCDPISGHTALYWYRQSLGQGLEFLIYFQGNSAPDKSGLPSDRFSAERTGGSVSTLTIQRTQQEDSAVYLCASSLGSRRRAPQHFGDGTRLSIL.

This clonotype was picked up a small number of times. CDR3 sequence (DNA): TGTGCCAGCAGTTACTCGAGAGGCAGGGGGACCTATAATTCACCCCTCCACTTT. Translating gives CASSYSRGRGTYNSPLHF. This chain connects TRBV6-2 or TRBV6-3 to TRBJ1-6; the match to TRBD1 covers 7 bases. The CDR3 is 18 residues long. Germline V gene data show CDR1 as MNHEY and CDR2 as SVGEGT. Unmatched junction bases numbered 7, after V lost 0 bases and J lost 2 bases.

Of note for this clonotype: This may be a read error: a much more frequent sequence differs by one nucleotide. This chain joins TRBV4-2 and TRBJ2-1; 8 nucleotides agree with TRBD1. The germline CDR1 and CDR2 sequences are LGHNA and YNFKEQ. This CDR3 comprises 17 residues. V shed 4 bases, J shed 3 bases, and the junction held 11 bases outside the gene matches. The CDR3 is CASSPHPDRGFYNEQFF. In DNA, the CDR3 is TGTGCCAGCAGCCCTCATCCCGACAGGGGATTCTACAATGAGCAGTTCTTC.

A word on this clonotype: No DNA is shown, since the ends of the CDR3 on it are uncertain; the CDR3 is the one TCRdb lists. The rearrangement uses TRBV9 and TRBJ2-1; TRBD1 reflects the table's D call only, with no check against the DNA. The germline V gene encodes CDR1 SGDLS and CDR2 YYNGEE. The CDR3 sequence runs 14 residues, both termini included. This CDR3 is CASSVGSGTGGSFF.

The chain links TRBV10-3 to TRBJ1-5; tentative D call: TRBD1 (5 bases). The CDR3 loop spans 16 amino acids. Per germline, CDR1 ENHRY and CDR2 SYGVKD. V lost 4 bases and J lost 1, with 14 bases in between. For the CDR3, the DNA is TGTGCCATCAGTGTAAAGGGACCAGAGAGCAATCAGCCCCAGCATTTT. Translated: CAISVKGPESNQPQHF.

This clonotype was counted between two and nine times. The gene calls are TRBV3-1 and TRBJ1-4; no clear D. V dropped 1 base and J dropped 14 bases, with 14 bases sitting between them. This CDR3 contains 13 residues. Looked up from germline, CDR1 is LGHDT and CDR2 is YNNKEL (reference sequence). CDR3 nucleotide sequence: TGTGCCAGCAGCCAAGGAGACACTCGACGCCTGTTTTTT. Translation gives CASSQGDTRRLFF.

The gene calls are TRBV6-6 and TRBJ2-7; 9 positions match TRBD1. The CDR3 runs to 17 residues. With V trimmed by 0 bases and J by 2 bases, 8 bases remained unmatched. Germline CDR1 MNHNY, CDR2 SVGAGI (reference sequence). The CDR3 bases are TGTGCCAGCAGTTACTCGAATACTGGACAGGGGACCTACGAGCAGTACTTC. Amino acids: CASSYSNTGQGTYEQYF.

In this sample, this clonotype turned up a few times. Written as DNA, the CDR3 is TGTGCCAGCAGCCCTTCGGGACAGCTTAACACTGAAGCTTTCTTT. Protein product: CASSPSGQLNTEAFF. V usage is TRBV7-9 and J usage is TRBJ1-1; 7 positions agree with TRBD1. The V and J ends lost 5 bases and 2 bases, in that order; junction bases with no gene match: 8. The CDR3 extends over 15 amino acids. Germline-derived CDR1 and CDR2 are SEHNR and FQNEAQ (reference sequence).

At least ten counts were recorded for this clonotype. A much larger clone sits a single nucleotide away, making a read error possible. This CDR3 reads CSAQTSARGTDTQYF. DNA of the CDR3: TGCAGCGCCCAGACTTCCGCGAGAGGCACAGATACGCAGTATTTT. This chain connects TRBV29-1 to TRBJ2-3, with D uncertain. This CDR3 is 15 amino acids long. Trimming pared 7 bases from V and 1 base from J, leaving 18 bases between. Germline CDR1 SQVTM, CDR2 ANQGSEA.

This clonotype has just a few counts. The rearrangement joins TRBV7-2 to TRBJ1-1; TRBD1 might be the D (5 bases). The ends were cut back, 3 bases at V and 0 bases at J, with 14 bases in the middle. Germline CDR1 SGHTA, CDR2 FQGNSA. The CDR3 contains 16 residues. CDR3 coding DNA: TGTGCCAGCAGCTTCTTGGACACTAGCATGAACACTGAAGCTTTCTTT. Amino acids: CASSFLDTSMNTEAFF.

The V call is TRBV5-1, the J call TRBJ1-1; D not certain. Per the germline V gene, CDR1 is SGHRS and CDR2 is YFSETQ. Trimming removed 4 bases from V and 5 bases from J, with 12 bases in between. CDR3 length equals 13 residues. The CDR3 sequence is CASSMDGETEAFF. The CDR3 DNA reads TGCGCCAGCAGCATGGATGGGGAAACTGAAGCTTTCTTT.

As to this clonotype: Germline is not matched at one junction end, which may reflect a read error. This chain's CDR3 is CASSYSLGSAGEQFF. CDR3 nucleotides: TGTGCCAGCAGTTACTCGCTGGGATCAGCCGGGGAGCAGTTTTTT. This chain connects TRBV6-5 to TRBJ2-2; tentatively, D is TRBD2 (5 bases). Germline V gene sequence: CDR1 MNHEY, CDR2 SVGAGI. This CDR3 is 15 amino acids long.

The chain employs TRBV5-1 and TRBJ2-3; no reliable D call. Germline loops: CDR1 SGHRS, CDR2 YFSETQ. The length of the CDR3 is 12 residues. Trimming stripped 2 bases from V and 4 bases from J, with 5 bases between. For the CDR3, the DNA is TGCGCCAGCAGCTTCTTCGCAGATACGCAGTATTTT. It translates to CASSFFADTQYF.

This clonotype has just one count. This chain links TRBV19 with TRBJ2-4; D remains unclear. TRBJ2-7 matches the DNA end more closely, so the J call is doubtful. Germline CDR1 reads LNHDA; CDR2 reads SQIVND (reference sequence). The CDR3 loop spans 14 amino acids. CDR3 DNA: TGTGCCAGTAGTAGAAATGGGGATGCCTACGAGCAGTACTTC. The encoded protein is CASSRNGDAYEQYF.

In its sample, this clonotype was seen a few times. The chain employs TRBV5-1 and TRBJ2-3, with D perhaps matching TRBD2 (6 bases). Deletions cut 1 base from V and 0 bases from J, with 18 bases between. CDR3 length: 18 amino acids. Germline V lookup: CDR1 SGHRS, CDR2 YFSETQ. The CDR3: CASSLTSSAGRSTDTQYF. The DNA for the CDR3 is TGCGCCAGCAGCTTGACCTCTAGCGCGGGGCGGAGCACAGATACGCAGTATTTT.

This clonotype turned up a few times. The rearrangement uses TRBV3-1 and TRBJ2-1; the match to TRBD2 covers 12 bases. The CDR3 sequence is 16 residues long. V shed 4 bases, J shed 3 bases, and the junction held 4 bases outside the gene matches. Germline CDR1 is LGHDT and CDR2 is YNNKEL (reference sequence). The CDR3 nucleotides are TGTGCCAGCAGCCCAAGACTAGCGGGGGTCTACAATGAGCAGTTCTTC. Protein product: CASSPRLAGVYNEQFF.

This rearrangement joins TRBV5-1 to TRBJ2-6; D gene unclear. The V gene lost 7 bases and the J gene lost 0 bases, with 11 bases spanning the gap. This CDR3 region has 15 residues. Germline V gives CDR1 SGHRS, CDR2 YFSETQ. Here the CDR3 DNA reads TGCGCCAGCCAGATGTATAACTCTGGGGCCAACGTCCTGACTTTC. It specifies CASQMYNSGANVLTF.

Here the CDR3 DNA reads TGTGCCAGCAGCGTCATGGGCCGGAGTAATGAAAAACTGTTTTTT. Amino acid sequence: CASSVMGRSNEKLFF. The chain has TRBV9 and TRBJ1-4; the D is unclear. V gave up 2 bases and J gave up 4 bases, with 12 bases separating them. The CDR3 is 15 amino acids. Germline loops: CDR1 SGDLS, CDR2 YYNGEE.

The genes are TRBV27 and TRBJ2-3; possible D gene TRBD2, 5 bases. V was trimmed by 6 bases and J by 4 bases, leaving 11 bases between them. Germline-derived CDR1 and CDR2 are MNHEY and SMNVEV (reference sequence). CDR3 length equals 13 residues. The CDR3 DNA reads TGTGCCAGCAGCCCAAAACTAGCAGATACGCAGTATTTT. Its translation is CASSPKLADTQYF.

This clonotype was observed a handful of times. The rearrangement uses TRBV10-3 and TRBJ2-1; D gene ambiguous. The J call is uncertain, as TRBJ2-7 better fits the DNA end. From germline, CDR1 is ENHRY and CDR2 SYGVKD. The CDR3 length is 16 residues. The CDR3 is CAISESTQEMYNEQYF. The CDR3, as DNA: TGTGCCATCAGTGAGTCGACTCAAGAAATGTACAATGAGCAGTACTTC.

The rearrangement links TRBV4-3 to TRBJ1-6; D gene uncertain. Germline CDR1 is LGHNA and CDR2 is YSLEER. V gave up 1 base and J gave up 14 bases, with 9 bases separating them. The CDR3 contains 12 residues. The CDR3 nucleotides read TGCGCCAGCAGCCAAGGCCCGGAGGCCCTCCACTTT. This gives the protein CASSQGPEALHF.

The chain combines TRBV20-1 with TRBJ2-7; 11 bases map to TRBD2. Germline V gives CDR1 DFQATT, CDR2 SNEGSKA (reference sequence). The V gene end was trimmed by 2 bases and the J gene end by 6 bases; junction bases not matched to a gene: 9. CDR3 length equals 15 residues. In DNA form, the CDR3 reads TGCAGTGCTAGACACAGACTAGCGGGGACTACCGAGCAGTACTTC. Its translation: CSARHRLAGTTEQYF.

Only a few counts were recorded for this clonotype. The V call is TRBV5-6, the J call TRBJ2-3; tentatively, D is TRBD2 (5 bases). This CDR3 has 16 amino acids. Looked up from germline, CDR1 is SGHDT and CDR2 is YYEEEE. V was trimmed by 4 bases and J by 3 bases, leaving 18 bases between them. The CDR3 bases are TGTGCCAGCAGCCAACCCACTTCTCGGGGTACAGATACGCAGTATTTT. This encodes CASSQPTSRGTDTQYF. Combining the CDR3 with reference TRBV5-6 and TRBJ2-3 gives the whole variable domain DAGVTQSPTHLIKTRGQQVTLRCSPKSGHDTVSWYQQALGQGPQFIFQYYEEEERQRGNFPDRFSGHQFPNYSSELNVNALLLGDSALYLCASSQPTSRGTDTQYFGPGTRLTVL.

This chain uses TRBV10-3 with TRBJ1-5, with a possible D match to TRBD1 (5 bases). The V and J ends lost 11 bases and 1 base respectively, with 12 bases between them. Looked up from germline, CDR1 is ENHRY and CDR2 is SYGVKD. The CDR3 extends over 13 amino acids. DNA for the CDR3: TGTGCCGCCCGGGACGCAAGCAATCAGCCCCAGCATTTT. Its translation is CAARDASNQPQHF.

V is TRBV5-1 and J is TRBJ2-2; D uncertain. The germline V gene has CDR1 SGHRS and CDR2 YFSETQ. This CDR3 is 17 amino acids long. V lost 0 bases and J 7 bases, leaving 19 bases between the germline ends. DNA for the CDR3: TGCGCCAGCAGCTTGGGAAAGGGAAACTTGAAAGGCGGGGAGCTGTTTTTT. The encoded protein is CASSLGKGNLKGGELFF.

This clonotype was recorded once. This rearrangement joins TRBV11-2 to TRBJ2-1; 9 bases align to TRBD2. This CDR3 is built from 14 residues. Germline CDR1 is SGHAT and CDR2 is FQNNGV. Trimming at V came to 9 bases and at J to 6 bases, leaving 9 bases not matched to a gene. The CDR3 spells CASGVLAGSNEQFF. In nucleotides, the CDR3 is TGTGCCAGTGGGGTCCTAGCGGGGTCCAATGAGCAGTTCTTC.

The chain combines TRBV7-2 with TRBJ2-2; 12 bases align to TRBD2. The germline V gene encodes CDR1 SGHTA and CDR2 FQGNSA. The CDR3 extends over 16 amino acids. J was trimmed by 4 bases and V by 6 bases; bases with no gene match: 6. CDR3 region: CASRRLAGEGTGELFF. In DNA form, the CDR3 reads TGTGCCAGCAGAAGACTAGCGGGGGAGGGCACCGGGGAGCTGTTTTTT.